Sequencing of this T cell receptor (beta chain) was carried out in a study of CD8+CD57+ T cells in acquired aplastic anemia listed by TCRdb under 2018. Context from the whole study: On average, sorted CD4+ and CD8+ cells yielded approximately 3 ug of extracted DNA, with a range of about 0.17 to 27.4 ug. CD8+CD57+ expansion was defined as frequency above the mean frequency observed in healthy subjects. What the authors observed across the whole study: CD8+ Simpson's diversity did not differ significantly between patients and healthy controls (P=0.060). Although twenty-nine CD8+ CDR3 sequences were shared by patients and controls, these sequences appeared highly expressed in patients and within the immunodominant clones of patients.

Genomic DNA was used as template for profiling of TCR beta VDJ combinations and CDR3 sequences. TCR repertoire sequencing was run on an Illumina HiSeq 2000. Per the authors' processing: TRBV/TRBJ rearrangement plots, CDR3 size and DJ length profiles, and Simpson's diversity index were used to assess repertoires. The most abundant DNA sequence in the deep sequencing data was defined as the immunodominant clone. CDR3 amino acid sequences were checked for sharing between subjects and were compared against published repertoires and the VDJdb database. Using fastp at Q25 and MiXCR, TCRdb reprocessed the public reads and kept productive beta chains. Every entry covers one CDR3 protein and lists the most common genes and DNA from its rows. These V and J calls rely on TCRdb rather than the paper's analysis. In this sample the table shows around 430,000 distinct CDR3 sequences, over 25% of which occur a single time. The ten most abundant clones make up less than 1% of the sample.

Patients chosen for sequencing had shown expansion of CD8+CD57+ cells by flow cytometry. Severe acquired aplastic anemia was diagnosed in all patients according to International Study of Aplastic Anemia and Agranulocytosis and Camitta criteria. No therapy had been received by the patients at the time of blood sampling. TCR repertoires of sorted CD4+ and CD8+ blood T cells from severe aplastic anemia patients and healthy subjects were deep-sequenced in the study. Patients were enrolled in the USA under clinicaltrials.gov protocols 00001620, 01623167, 00001397, 00071045, 00081523 and 00961064. Ficoll-Paque density gradient centrifugation was used to isolate peripheral blood mononuclear cells. Before DNA was extracted, CD4+ and CD8+ T cells were sorted using either FACS or magnetic beads. This clonotype has a handful of counts. The antigen it binds to is not known. Base qualities are not provided; no much larger clone lies one nucleotide away.

According to the germline V gene, CDR1 reads SNHLY and CDR2 reads FYNNEI. The CDR3 measures 14 amino acids from cysteine to phenylalanine. The CDR3 DNA has 42 bases and is translated from base 1. V is pruned by 6 bases and J by 6 bases, leaving 7 bases of the junction without a gene match. This clonotype originated in a human donor with aplastic anemia. Sample: sorted CD4+, CD8+, or CD8+CD57+ T cells (not recorded which) from PBMCs. This sequence uses TRBV2 and TRBJ2-1; TRBD2 matches 8 bases in the middle. The encoded CDR3 is CASRALGTSNEQFF. The DNA reads TGTGCCAGCAGGGCCCTTGGGACTAGCAATGAGCAGTTCTTC.